A selection of T cell receptor beta chains follows, all from one sample in a study of blood T cell repertoires in COVID-19. TCRdb's table, derived via immunoSEQ multiplex PCR, lists solely in-frame clones and lacks some. The repertoire holds roughly 200,000 clones, with around 90% as singletons. Source material: peripheral blood. These receptors came from a man between 65 and 85 years old with acute or convalescent COVID-19. Both conserved end residues are part of each CDR3. Fields, in order: V gene, J gene, clone size, D gene, CDR3 protein, CDR3 DNA. The D gene is left open where the match is weak. Clone size is stated in some rows and not others, as once, few, many or a class when expanded.

TRBV27,TRBJ1-5,once,NA,CASSSTGFYSNQPQHF,TGTGCCAGCAGTTCTACAGGGTTCTATAGCAATCAGCCCCAGCATTTT
TRBV9,TRBJ1-2,NA,TRBD1,CASSVDARDSDWRGYTF,TGTGCCAGCAGCGTGGACGCCCGGGACAGCGACTGGAGGGGCTACACCTTC
TRBV7-8,TRBJ2-1,NA,NA,CASSLAGGGEQFF,TGTGCCAGCAGCTTAGCAGGGGGAGGGGAGCAGTTCTTC
TRBV4-1,TRBJ2-3,NA,TRBD2,CASSQYIAGGLTDTQYF,TGCGCCAGCAGCCAATATATAGCGGGAGGGCTAACAGATACGCAGTATTTT
TRBV19,TRBJ2-3,NA,NA,CASSFAGDTDTQYF,TGTGCCAGTAGTTTTGCGGGTGACACAGATACGCAGTATTTT
TRBV4-1,TRBJ2-3,few,TRBD2,CASSQRLFSGTNTDTQYF,TGCGCCAGCAGCCAGCGACTATTTAGCGGGACTAACACAGATACGCAGTATTTT
TRBV2,TRBJ1-1,NA,NA,CASSNRGGFGMNTEAFF,TGTGCCAGCAGTAATAGAGGGGGATTCGGCATGAACACTGAAGCTTTCTTT
TRBV5-4,TRBJ2-1,NA,NA,CASRGYNEQFF,TGTGCCAGTAGGGGGTACAATGAGCAGTTCTTC
TRBV28,TRBJ1-2,NA,TRBD1,CASSLIGQGGYGYTF,TGTGCCAGCAGCCTGATAGGACAGGGAGGCTATGGCTACACCTTC
TRBV6-6,TRBJ2-1,NA,NA,CASTEDSFYNEQFF,TGTGCCAGCACCGAGGACAGCTTTTACAATGAGCAGTTCTTC
TRBV7-8,TRBJ1-5,NA,TRBD1,CASSPRLDREYSRVHF,TGTGCCAGCAGCCCTCGATTGGACAGGGAATATTCACGAGTGCATTTT
TRBV5-1,TRBJ2-1,few,NA,CASSSQGRREQFF,TGCGCCAGCAGCTCACAGGGAAGAAGGGAGCAGTTCTTC
TRBV18,TRBJ2-1,NA,TRBD2,CASSPRTRNNEQFF,TGTGCCAGCTCACCGAGGACTAGGAACAATGAGCAGTTCTTC
TRBV3-1/TRBV3-2,TRBJ1-2,NA,NA,CASTRTVGYGYTF,TGTGCCAGCACCCGGACAGTAGGCTATGGCTACACCTTC
TRBV5-4,TRBJ1-2,NA,NA,CASSLRQNYGYTF,TGTGCCAGCAGCTTAAGACAGAACTATGGCTACACCTTC
TRBV19,TRBJ2-5,NA,NA,CASSTQLGPGETQYF,TGTGCCAGTAGTACCCAGCTGGGGCCCGGAGAGACCCAGTACTTC
TRBV14,TRBJ1-4,NA,TRBD1,CASSRQGANEKLFF,TGTGCCAGCAGCCGGCAGGGGGCAAATGAAAAACTGTTTTTT
TRBV7-2,TRBJ1-1,NA,NA,CASSLGEGSATEAFF,TGTGCCAGCAGCTTAGGGGAGGGGTCGGCCACTGAAGCTTTCTTT
TRBV9,TRBJ2-1,NA,NA,CASSPRGRSSSYNEQFF,TGTGCCAGCAGCCCCCGGGGGAGGTCGAGCTCCTACAATGAGCAGTTCTTC
TRBV7-8,TRBJ2-5,NA,NA,CASSFSHRQETQYF,TGTGCCAGCAGCTTTTCTCACAGACAAGAGACCCAGTACTTC
TRBV30,TRBJ1-5,NA,NA,CAWSGRGSIQPQHF,TGTGCCTGGAGTGGTAGGGGTTCGATCCAGCCCCAGCATTTT
TRBV19,TRBJ2-3,NA,TRBD1,CASSFNQGVGTDTQYF,TGTGCCAGTAGTTTCAATCAGGGGGTAGGCACAGATACGCAGTATTTT
TRBV9,TRBJ2-3,NA,NA,CASSASGKLDTQYF,TGTGCCAGCAGCGCCAGTGGCAAGTTGGATACGCAGTATTTT
TRBV28,TRBJ1-1,NA,TRBD1,CASSPPSTGLMNTEAFF,TGTGCCAGCAGTCCCCCTTCGACAGGGTTAATGAACACTGAAGCTTTCTTT
TRBV10-3,TRBJ2-1,NA,NA,CAISESAARTQFF,TGTGCCATCAGTGAGTCGGCGGCGCGCACGCAGTTCTTC
TRBV28,TRBJ1-2,NA,TRBD1,CASSLRGQLYYGYTF,TGTGCCAGCAGTTTAAGGGGACAGCTCTACTATGGCTACACCTTC
TRBV5-1,TRBJ2-3,once,TRBD2,CASSISGTSGPGTDTQYF,TGCGCCAGCAGCATATCCGGGACTAGCGGCCCAGGTACAGATACGCAGTATTTT
TRBV7-2,TRBJ1-6,NA,NA,CASSLGAWNSPLHF,TGTGCCAGCAGCTTAGGCGCGTGGAATTCACCCCTCCACTTT
TRBV11-1,TRBJ2-2,once,NA,CASSLGRETGELFF,TGTGCCAGCAGCTTAGGCAGGGAAACCGGGGAGCTGTTTTTT
TRBV18,TRBJ1-3,NA,NA,CASSPSAGPGNTIYF,TGTGCCAGCTCACCTTCCGCGGGGCCTGGAAACACCATATATTTT
TRBV3-1/TRBV3-2,TRBJ2-5,NA,TRBD2,CASSPTGLAGGFQETQYF,TGTGCCAGCAGCCCCACGGGACTAGCGGGAGGATTTCAAGAGACCCAGTACTTC
TRBV7-2,TRBJ1-3,NA,TRBD1,CASSSTGGVGNTIYF,TGTGCCAGCAGCTCGACAGGGGGCGTTGGAAACACCATATATTTT
TRBV24-1,TRBJ2-3,NA,NA,CATSGDTDTQYF,TGTGCCACCAGTGGAGACACAGATACGCAGTATTTT
TRBV27,TRBJ2-7,few,TRBD2,CASSLSTSGRAYEQYF,TGTGCCAGCAGTTTATCGACTAGCGGGAGGGCATACGAGCAGTACTTC
TRBV11-2,TRBJ2-5,NA,TRBD1,CASSFTGEETQYF,TGTGCCAGCAGCTTCACAGGGGAGGAGACCCAGTACTTC
TRBV4-1,TRBJ2-2,NA,NA,CASSQGDKVTGELFF,TGCGCCAGCAGCCAAGGGGACAAGGTCACCGGGGAGCTGTTTTTT
TRBV6-6,TRBJ1-3,NA,NA,CASNQGTGNTIYF,TGTGCCAGCAATCAGGGAACTGGAAACACCATATATTTT
TRBV5-1,TRBJ1-1,NA,NA,CASRQAGSLNTEAFF,TGCGCCAGCAGGCAAGCAGGCAGTCTGAACACTGAAGCTTTCTTT
TRBV5-1,TRBJ1-1,NA,NA,CASSFRGTEAFF,TGCGCCAGCAGCTTTCGGGGCACTGAAGCTTTCTTT